The sequence of this TCR beta chain was determined in a study of technical replicates of blood from several donors. Profiling relied on immunoSEQ multiplex PCR, and the TCRdb table lists in-frame clones only, not all of them. The sample carries more than 65,000 clones, about nine tenths recorded once. In germline, CDR1 is MDHEN, CDR2 SYDVKM. The V segment lost 6 bases and the J segment 3 bases; nucleotides outside the gene matches: 8. The CDR3 totals 14 residues. Sequenced material: T cells isolated from PBMCs. The V call is TRBV28, the J call TRBJ2-7; the match to TRBD2 covers 7 bases. The TCR originated in a human donor in good health. Here the CDR3 reads CASRSVGGFYEQYF. CDR3 nucleotide sequence: TGTGCCAGCAGGAGTGTGGGGGGGTTCTACGAGCAGTACTTC.